This TCR beta chain was recorded in a study of cytomegalovirus exposure and HLA in healthy donors. With 3 bases clipped from V and 0 bases from J, the junction kept 5 bases outside the gene matches. The CDR3 has 15 residues. Germline values: CDR1 MDHEN, CDR2 SYDVKM. PCR involved 60 Vbeta and 13 Jbeta primers. The assay was immunoSEQ multiplex PCR, and TCRdb's table has in-frame clones only and misses some. The sample has some 140,000 clones; around 74% are singletons. General study findings and limits: There were three CMV-associated chains whose specificity for CMV antigens was confirmed in vitro.

About this clone itself: Its antigen is currently unknown.

The sequence derives from a man between 18 and 35 years old in good health and CMV-seropositive. Specimen: PBMCs. This chain links TRBV28 with TRBJ2-7; 7 bases are a match to TRBD1. CDR3 in amino acids: CASSLSRGSSYEQYF. CDR3 bases: TGTGCCAGCAGTTTGTCCAGGGGGAGCTCCTACGAGCAGTACTTC.